This T cell receptor beta chain came from a study of blood T cell repertoires in COVID-19. Overall study: The United States, Italy and Spain provided the acute and convalescent COVID-19 samples.

Trimming removed 0 bases from V and 0 bases from J; junction bases left unmatched: 8. Germline lookup yields CDR1 SGDLS and CDR2 YYNGEE. The CDR3 length is 20 residues. Measured with immunoSEQ multiplex PCR; TCRdb has only the in-frame clones, and not every one. This table holds roughly 69,000 clones, 90% found once. The TCR sequence derives from a man aged 45-65 years with acute or convalescent COVID-19. The sequenced material came from peripheral blood. The chain recombines TRBV9 with TRBJ2-1; 14 bases are a match to TRBD2. The CDR3 DNA sequence: TGTGCCAGCAGCGTAGAGTGGGGGACTAGCGGGGGAAGCTCCTACAATGAGCAGTTCTTC. This translates into CASSVEWGTSGGSSYNEQFF. Based on the CDR3 plus reference TRBV9 and TRBJ2-1, the full variable domain is DSGVTQTPKHLITATGQRVTLRCSPRSGDLSVYWYQQSLDQGLQFLIQYYNGEERAKGNILERFSAQQFPDLHSELNLSSLELGDSALYFCASSVEWGTSGGSSYNEQFFGPGTRLTVL.